These 11 T cell receptor beta chains were all obtained from the same sample, sequenced in a study of T cell repertoires in cytomegalovirus infection. No antigens are known for them. MiXCR, applied by TCRdb to the reads, yields one record per CDR3 protein. The sample holds under 150,000 distinct CDR3 sequences, approximately 24% seen once. Specimen: PBMCs, sequenced either directly or after in vitro stimulation (not recorded which). The receptors here all came from a human donor in good health (CMV status not recorded). Some clones in this sample may be carry-over from other donors' samples.

The chain has TRBV14 and TRBJ1-4; D unresolved. V was pared by 0 bases and J by 7 bases, with 9 bases between. The V gene's germline CDR1 is SGHDN and CDR2 FVKESK. The CDR3 sequence is 14 residues long. The CDR3 is CASSQDFLGEKLFF. The CDR3 DNA follows: TGTGCCAGCAGCCAAGATTTTCTCGGTGAAAAACTGTTTTTT.

Only a few counts were recorded for this clonotype. The chain recombines TRBV11-1 with TRBJ2-5; D tentatively fits TRBD1 or TRBD2 (5 bases each). From germline, CDR1 is SGHAT and CDR2 FQDESV (reference sequence). The CDR3 totals 15 residues. V lost 5 bases and J 5 bases, leaving 18 bases between the germline ends. The CDR3 nucleotides read TGTGCCAGCAGCACGGGACCGCACTCTGGGGAGACCCAGTACTTC. This encodes CASSTGPHSGETQYF.

V and J are TRBV7-9 and TRBJ1-1, with D hard to call. The CDR3 runs to 13 residues. V lost 6 bases and J lost 0, with 8 bases in between. Germline values: CDR1 SEHNR, CDR2 FQNEAQ (reference sequence). For the CDR3, the DNA is TGTGCCAGCAGTCGACACTTGAACACTGAAGCTTTCTTT. Protein: CASSRHLNTEAFF. Combining the CDR3 with reference TRBV7-9 and TRBJ1-1 gives the whole variable domain DTGVSQNPRHKITKRGQNVTFRCDPISEHNRLYWYRQTLGQGPEFLTYFQNEAQLEKSRLLSDRFSAERPKGSFSTLEIQRTEQGDSAMYLCASSRHLNTEAFFGQGTRLTVV.

This clonotype was seen a handful of times. CDR3 coding DNA: TGTGCCAGCAGCGTCCAGTCGGGCGGCACTGAAGCTTTCTTT. This sequence encodes CASSVQSGGTEAFF. The chain uses TRBV7-9 and TRBJ1-1; D gene ambiguous. The CDR3 has 14 amino acids. The ends were cut back, 5 bases at V and 4 bases at J, with 14 bases in the middle. CDR1 and CDR2 (germline): SEHNR, FQNEAQ (reference sequence).

This clonotype was seen a handful of times. The J gene is TRBJ2-4, the V gene TRBV11-2; D is ambiguous. In germline, CDR1 is SGHAT, CDR2 FQNNGV. Between the trimmed V and J ends, which lost 1 base and 4 bases, there was a span of 5 bases. CDR3 size: 13 residues. Here the CDR3 reads CASSLGQKNIQYF. CDR3 nucleotides: TGTGCCAGCAGCTTAGGGCAAAAAAACATTCAGTACTTC. The full variable domain, with the rest looked up from reference TRBV11-2 and TRBJ2-4, is EAGVAQSPRYKIIEKRQSVAFWCNPISGHATLYWYQQILGQGPKLLIQFQNNGVVDDSQLPKDRFSAERLKGVDSTLKIQPAKLEDSAVYLCASSLGQKNIQYFGAGTRLSVL.

V usage is TRBV12-3 or TRBV12-4 and J usage is TRBJ2-2; 11 bases are shared with TRBD2. V was clipped by 7 bases and J by 0 bases; unmatched bases: 10. The CDR3 has 18 residues. The CDR3 loop is CASTLLTSGITNTGELFF. The CDR3 DNA reads as TGTGCCAGCACCCTGCTGACTAGCGGGATTACGAACACCGGGGAGCTGTTTTTT.

This sequence joins TRBV25-1 and TRBJ1-2; D gene uncertain. The CDR3 spans 12 residues. CDR1 is MGHDK, CDR2 SYGVNS, per germline. Trimming shortened V by 6 bases and J by 7 bases, and 12 bases separated the two germline ends. The CDR3 reads CASSTTGSGYTF. CDR3 nucleotides: TGTGCCAGCAGCACCACGGGATCTGGCTACACCTTC.

The V and J genes are TRBV27 and TRBJ2-7, with 9 bases lining up with TRBD2. There are 15 residues in the CDR3. The germline CDR1 and CDR2 sequences are MNHEY and SMNVEV (reference sequence). The ends lost 5 bases at V and 2 bases at J; junction bases unmatched: 7. The CDR3 here is CASSSLSSGTYEQYF. The CDR3 DNA reads TGTGCCAGCAGTAGCTTGTCTAGCGGGACCTACGAGCAGTACTTC.

The V and J genes are TRBV6-6 and TRBJ1-5; unclear D gene. In germline, CDR1 is MNHNY, CDR2 SVGAGI (reference sequence). The CDR3 runs to 16 residues. The V end lost 1 base, the J end lost 1 base, and 11 bases lay between the germline ends. This CDR3 is CASSYYPQASNQPQHF. The DNA for the CDR3 is TGTGCCAGCAGTTACTACCCGCAGGCGAGCAATCAGCCCCAGCATTTT.

The rearrangement uses TRBV11-3 and TRBJ1-1, with D maybe TRBD1 (5 bases). There are 15 residues in the CDR3. Trimming pared 1 base from V and 3 bases from J, leaving 12 bases between. Germline V gene lookup returns CDR1 SGHNT and CDR2 YENEEA. Here the CDR3 DNA reads TGTGCCAGCAGCTTAGGGGGCCCCCGCGACACTGAAGCTTTCTTT. Its protein product is CASSLGGPRDTEAFF.

This clonotype appeared a few times. The chain recombines TRBV7-9 with TRBJ2-7; 8 bases match TRBD1. The CDR3 contains 18 residues. Germline CDR1 is SEHNR and CDR2 is FQNEAQ (reference sequence). V lost 5 bases to trimming and J lost 2 bases; unmatched junction nucleotides: 17. CDR3 DNA sequence: TGTGCCAGCAGCCCAGGACAGGGTATAAGACTGGATCCCTACGAGCAGTACTTC. Protein sequence: CASSPGQGIRLDPYEQYF. Complete variable domain (other parts from reference TRBV7-9 and TRBJ2-7): DTGVSQNPRHKITKRGQNVTFRCDPISEHNRLYWYRQTLGQGPEFLTYFQNEAQLEKSRLLSDRFSAERPKGSFSTLEIQRTEQGDSAMYLCASSPGQGIRLDPYEQYFGPGTRLTVT.